This TCR beta chain was recovered during a study of type 1 regulatory T cells. At the level of the study: T-allo10 is an in vitro-generated, Tr1-enriched CD4 T cell product specific for alloantigen.

Germline assignment: CDR1 MNHEY and CDR2 SMNVEV (reference sequence). V lost 8 bases, J lost 0 bases, and 14 bases lay in between. The CDR3 contains 14 residues. Study outcomes and limitations: Compared with non-type 1 regulatory T cells, type 1 regulatory T cells showed a more restricted TCR repertoire.

TCRdb processed the reads anew with MiXCR; each CDR3 protein has one entry. The sample lists tens of thousands of distinct CDR3 sequences, under 25% occurring once. Concerning this clonotype itself: Its matching antigen is unknown.

The chain carries TRBV27 and TRBJ2-7; D may be TRBD1 (6 bases). Sequenced input: cultured type 1 regulatory T (Tr1) cells, either the whole culture or a sorted fraction (not recorded which). This receptor was obtained from a human donor in good health. In DNA, the CDR3 is TGTGCCAGCCAGCGAAGGGGGAGCTCCTACGAGCAGTACTTC. Amino acid sequence: CASQRRGSSYEQYF.